The entry below describes one T cell receptor beta chain. The record originates from a study of blood T cell repertoires in COVID-19. As for the study in general: COVID-19 samples from acute and convalescent phases originated in the United States, Italy and Spain. From T cells, B-cell-depleted T cells, or PBMCs came the material, which was cDNA or gDNA.

Authors' data handling: Estimation of nucleated cell counts was performed using reference gene primer amplification. The repertoire was sequenced with immunoSEQ multiplex PCR; TCRdb's copy has only in-frame clones and lacks some. V and J calls and clone size are copied from that table; D and trimming were computed from the DNA. This table holds about 40,000 clones, about nine tenths found once. The receptor comes from a woman older than 75 with active COVID-19. Sequenced input: peripheral blood.

The CDR3 DNA follows: TGTGCCAGCAGCTCCGGACTAGCGGGGTCCTACGAGCAGTACTTC. It encodes CASSSGLAGSYEQYF. The gene calls are TRBV5-4 and TRBJ2-7, with 12 bases lining up with TRBD2. With 3 bases clipped from V and 1 base from J, the junction kept 2 bases outside the gene matches. CDR1 and CDR2 (germline): SGHNT, YYREEE (reference sequence). This CDR3 region has 15 residues.